The TCR beta chain under discussion was sequenced for a study of cytomegalovirus exposure and HLA in healthy donors. Study-level background: Samples from HLA-typed donors yielded about 85 million unique TCRs in an early data release. Study-wide results and caveats: Reportedly, a later analysis found an Asian-associated ancestry cluster had fewer N-insertions than the approximately 670-donor mean. As was reported, the HLA-A and HLA-B alleles of most subjects were accurately predicted from TCR beta sequences.

The germline gives CDR1 SGHDT, CDR2 YYEEEE. The V end was cut by 0 bases, the J end by 5 bases, with 18 bases between. The CDR3 is 16 residues long. Amplification used 60 Vbeta primers and 13 Jbeta primers. Data came from immunoSEQ multiplex PCR; TCRdb stores just in-frame clones and leaves some out. The sample contains under 200,000 clones, around 72% of which appear only once. Comments on this clone: Its antigen is not identified.

The sequence came from a man aged 50-60 years in good health and CMV-seronegative. The gene calls are TRBV5-6 and TRBJ2-7; a possible D gene is TRBD1 (9 bases). The sample consisted of PBMCs. The CDR3 sequence: CASSLAGGTGIDEQYF. CDR3 sequence (DNA): TGTGCCAGCAGCTTGGCGGGGGGGACAGGGATCGACGAGCAGTACTTC.